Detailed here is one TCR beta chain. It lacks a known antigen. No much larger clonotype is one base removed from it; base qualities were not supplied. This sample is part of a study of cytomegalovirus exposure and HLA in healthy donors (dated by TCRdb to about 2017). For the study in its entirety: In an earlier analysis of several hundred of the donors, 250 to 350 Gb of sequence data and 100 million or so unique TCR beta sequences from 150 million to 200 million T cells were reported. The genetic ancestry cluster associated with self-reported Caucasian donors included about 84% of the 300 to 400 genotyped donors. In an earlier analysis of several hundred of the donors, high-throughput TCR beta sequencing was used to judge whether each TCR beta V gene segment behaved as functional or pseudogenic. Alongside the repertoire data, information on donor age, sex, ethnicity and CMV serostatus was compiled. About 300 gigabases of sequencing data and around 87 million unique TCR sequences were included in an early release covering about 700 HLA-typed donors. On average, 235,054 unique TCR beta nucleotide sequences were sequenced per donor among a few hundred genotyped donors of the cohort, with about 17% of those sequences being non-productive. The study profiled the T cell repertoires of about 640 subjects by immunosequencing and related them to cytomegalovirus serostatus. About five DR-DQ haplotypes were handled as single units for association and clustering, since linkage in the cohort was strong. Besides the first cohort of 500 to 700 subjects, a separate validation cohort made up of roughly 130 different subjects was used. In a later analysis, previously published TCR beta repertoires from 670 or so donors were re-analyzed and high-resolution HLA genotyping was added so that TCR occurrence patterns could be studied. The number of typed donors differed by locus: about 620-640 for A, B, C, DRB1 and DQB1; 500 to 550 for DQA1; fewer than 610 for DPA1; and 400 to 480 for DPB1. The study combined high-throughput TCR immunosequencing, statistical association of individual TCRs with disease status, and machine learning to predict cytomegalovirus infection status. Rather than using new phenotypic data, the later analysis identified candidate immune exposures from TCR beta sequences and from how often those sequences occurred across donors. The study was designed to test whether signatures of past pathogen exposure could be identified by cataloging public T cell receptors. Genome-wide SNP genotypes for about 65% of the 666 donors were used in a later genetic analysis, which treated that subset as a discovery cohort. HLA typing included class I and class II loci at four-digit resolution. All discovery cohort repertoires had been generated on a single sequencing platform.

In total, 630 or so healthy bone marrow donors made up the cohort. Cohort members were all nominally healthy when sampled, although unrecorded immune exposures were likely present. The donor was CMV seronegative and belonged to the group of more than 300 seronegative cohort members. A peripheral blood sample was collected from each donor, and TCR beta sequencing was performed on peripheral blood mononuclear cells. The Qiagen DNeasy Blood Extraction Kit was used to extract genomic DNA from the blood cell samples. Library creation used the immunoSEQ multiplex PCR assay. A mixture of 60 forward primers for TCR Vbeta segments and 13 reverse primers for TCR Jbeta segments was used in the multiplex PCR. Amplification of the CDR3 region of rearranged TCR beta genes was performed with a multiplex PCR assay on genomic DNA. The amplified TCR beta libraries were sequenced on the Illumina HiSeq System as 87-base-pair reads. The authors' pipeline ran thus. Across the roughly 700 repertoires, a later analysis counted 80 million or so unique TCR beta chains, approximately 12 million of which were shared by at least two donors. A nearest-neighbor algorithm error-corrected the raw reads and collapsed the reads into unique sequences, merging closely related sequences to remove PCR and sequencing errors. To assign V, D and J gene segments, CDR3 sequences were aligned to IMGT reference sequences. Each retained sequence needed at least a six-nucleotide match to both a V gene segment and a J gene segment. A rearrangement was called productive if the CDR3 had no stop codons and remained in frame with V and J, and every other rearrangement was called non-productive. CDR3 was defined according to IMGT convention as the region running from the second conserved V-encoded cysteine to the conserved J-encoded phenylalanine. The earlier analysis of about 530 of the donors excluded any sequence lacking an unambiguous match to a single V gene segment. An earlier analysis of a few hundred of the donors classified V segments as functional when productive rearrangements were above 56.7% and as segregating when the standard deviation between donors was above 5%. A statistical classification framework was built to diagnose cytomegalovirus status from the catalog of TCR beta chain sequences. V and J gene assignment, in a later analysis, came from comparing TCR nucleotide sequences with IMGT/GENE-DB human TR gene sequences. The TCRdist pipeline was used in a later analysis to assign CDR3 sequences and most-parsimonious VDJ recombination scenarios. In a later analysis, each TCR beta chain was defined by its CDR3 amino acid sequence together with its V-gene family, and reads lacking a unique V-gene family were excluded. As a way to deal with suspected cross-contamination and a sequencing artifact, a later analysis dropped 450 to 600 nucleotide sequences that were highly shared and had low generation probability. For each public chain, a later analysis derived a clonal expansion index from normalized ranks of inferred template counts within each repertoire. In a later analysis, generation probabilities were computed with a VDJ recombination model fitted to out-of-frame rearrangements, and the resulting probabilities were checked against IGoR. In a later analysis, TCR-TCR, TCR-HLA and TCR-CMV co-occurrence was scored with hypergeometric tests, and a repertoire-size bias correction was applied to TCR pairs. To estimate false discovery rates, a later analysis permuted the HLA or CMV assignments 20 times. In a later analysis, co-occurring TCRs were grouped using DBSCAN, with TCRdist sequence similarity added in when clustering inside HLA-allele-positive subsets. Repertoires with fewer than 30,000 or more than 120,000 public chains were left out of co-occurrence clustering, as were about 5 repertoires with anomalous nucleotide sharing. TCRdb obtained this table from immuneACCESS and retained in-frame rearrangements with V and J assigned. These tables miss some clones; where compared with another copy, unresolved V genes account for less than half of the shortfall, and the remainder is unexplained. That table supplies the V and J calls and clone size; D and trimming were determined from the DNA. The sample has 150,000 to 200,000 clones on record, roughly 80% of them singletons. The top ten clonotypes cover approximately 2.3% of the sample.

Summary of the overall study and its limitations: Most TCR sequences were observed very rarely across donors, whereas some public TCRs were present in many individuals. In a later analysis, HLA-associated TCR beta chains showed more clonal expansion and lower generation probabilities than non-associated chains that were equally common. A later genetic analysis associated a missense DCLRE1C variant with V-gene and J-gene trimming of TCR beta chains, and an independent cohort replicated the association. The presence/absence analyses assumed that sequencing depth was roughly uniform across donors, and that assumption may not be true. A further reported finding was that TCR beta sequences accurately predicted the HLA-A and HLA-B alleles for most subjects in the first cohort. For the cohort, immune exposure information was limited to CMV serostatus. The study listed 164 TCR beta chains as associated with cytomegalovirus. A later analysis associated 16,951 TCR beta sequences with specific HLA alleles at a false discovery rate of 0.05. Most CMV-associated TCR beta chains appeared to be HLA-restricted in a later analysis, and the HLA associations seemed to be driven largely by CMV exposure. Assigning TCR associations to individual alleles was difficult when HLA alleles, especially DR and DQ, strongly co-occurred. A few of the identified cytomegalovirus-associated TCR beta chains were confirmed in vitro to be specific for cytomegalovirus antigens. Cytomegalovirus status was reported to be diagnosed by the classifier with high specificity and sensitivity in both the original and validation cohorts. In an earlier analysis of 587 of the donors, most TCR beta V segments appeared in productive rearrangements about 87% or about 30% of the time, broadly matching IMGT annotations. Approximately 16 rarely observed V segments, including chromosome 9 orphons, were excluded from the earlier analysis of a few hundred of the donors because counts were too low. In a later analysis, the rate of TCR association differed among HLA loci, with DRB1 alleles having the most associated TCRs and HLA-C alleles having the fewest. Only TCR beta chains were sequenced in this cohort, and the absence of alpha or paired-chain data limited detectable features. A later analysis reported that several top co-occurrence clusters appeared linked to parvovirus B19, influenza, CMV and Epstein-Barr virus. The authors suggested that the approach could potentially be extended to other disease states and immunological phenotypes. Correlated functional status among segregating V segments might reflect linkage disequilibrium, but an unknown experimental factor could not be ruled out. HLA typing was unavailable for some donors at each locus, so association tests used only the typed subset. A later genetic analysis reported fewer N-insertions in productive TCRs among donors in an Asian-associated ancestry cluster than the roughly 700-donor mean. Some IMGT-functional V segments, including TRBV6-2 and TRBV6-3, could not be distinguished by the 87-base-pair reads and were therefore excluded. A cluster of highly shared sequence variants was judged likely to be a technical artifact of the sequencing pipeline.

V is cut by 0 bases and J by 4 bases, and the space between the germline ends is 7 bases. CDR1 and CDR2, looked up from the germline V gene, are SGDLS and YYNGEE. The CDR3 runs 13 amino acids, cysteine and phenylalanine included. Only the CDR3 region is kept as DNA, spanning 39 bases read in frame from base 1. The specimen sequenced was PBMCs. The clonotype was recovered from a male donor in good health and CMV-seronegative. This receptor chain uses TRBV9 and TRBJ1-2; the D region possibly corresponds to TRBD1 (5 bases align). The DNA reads TGTGCCAGCAGCGTAGCTACAGGCTATGGCTACACCTTC. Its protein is CASSVATGYGYTF.